One and the same sample provided the 27 T cell receptor beta chains below, sequenced in a study of PD-L1 blockade in urothelial cancer. Some clones are missing from TCRdb's copy, which holds only in-frame ones; the method was immunoSEQ multiplex PCR. The sample has 75,000 to 90,000 clones, roughly 87% seen once. The sequencing here drew on PBMCs, taken around atezolizumab (anti-PD-L1) treatment. Every receptor here comes from a man between 65 and 85 years old with urothelial cancer.

The V call is TRBV5-1, the J call TRBJ1-2; weak D call: TRBD1 (5 bases). Germline lookup yields CDR1 SGHRS and CDR2 YFSETQ. Between the trimmed V and J ends, which lost 4 bases and 1 base, there was a span of 23 bases. The CDR3 is 18 residues long. CDR3 nucleotide sequence: TGCGCCAGCAGCAAGGAACCCCAGGGACTCGGGCTTAACTATGGCTACACCTTC. Translation gives CASSKEPQGLGLNYGYTF.

The chain joins TRBV2 to TRBJ2-7; D not certain. This CDR3 spans 11 amino acids. Trimming stripped 6 bases from V and 4 bases from J, with 7 bases between. CDR1 is SNHLY, CDR2 FYNNEI, per germline. The CDR3 sequence is CASSFSYEQYF. As DNA, the CDR3 is TGTGCCAGCAGCTTTTCTTACGAGCAGTACTTC.

V usage is TRBV6-5 and J usage is TRBJ2-5; 9 bases agree with TRBD1. Germline CDR1 and CDR2: MNHEY and SVGAGI. The CDR3 contains 15 residues. The V and J ends lost 0 bases and 2 bases, in that order; junction bases with no gene match: 1. The CDR3 spells CASSYSGTGQETQYF. DNA of the CDR3: TGTGCCAGCAGTTACTCCGGGACAGGGCAAGAGACCCAGTACTTC.

This sequence joins TRBV10-3 and TRBJ1-1; 9 bases are a match to TRBD1. The germline gives CDR1 ENHRY, CDR2 SYGVKD. Trimming at V came to 2 bases and at J to 5 bases, leaving 6 bases not matched to a gene. The CDR3 extends over 15 amino acids. DNA for the CDR3: TGTGCCATCAGTGAGCCGGGACAGGGATCGACTGAAGCTTTCTTT. This codes for CAISEPGQGSTEAFF.

The chain combines TRBV9 with TRBJ2-2; TRBD2 agrees at 7 bases. Germline V lookup: CDR1 SGDLS, CDR2 YYNGEE. The CDR3 spans 14 residues. The ends lost 0 bases at V and 5 bases at J; junction bases unmatched: 1. The CDR3: CASSVDGRTGELFF. CDR3 nucleotides: TGTGCCAGCAGCGTAGACGGGAGGACCGGGGAGCTGTTTTTT.

The chain has TRBV19 and TRBJ2-7; D perhaps matches TRBD1 (5 bases). This CDR3 has 14 residues. Trimming removed 5 bases from V and 0 bases from J, with 11 bases in between. Germline CDR1 LNHDA, CDR2 SQIVND (reference sequence). CDR3: CASSVRQLSYEQYF. Written as DNA, the CDR3 is TGTGCCAGTAGTGTCCGACAGCTCTCCTACGAGCAGTACTTC.

In nucleotides, the CDR3 is TGTGCCAGCAGCTTCCGCCCAGGGGTGATAGATACGCAGTATTTT. Translating it yields CASSFRPGVIDTQYF. The chain uses TRBV11-3 and TRBJ2-3, with a possible D match to TRBD1 (6 bases). Germline V CDR1 and CDR2: SGHNT, YENEEA. This CDR3 spans 15 amino acids. Between the trimmed V and J ends, which lost 3 bases and 5 bases, there was a span of 15 bases.

The chain couples TRBV10-1 to TRBJ2-1; TRBD2 aligns across 7 bases. The CDR3 spans 16 residues. CDR1 and CDR2 (germline): WNHNN, SYGVQD (reference sequence). V was pared by 0 bases and J by 3 bases, with 5 bases of the junction left unmatched. CDR3 sequence: CASSESIAGGYNEQFF. CDR3 DNA sequence: TGCGCCAGCAGTGAGTCGATAGCGGGTGGCTACAATGAGCAGTTCTTC.

About this clone itself: This sample includes further DNA sequences coding for the same CDR3. The chain is built from TRBV7-8 and TRBJ2-1, with D possibly matching TRBD2 (6 bases). The CDR3 length is 14 residues. Deletions cut 3 bases from V and 3 bases from J, with 9 bases between. CDR1 and CDR2 (germline): SGHVS, FQNEAQ. The chain's CDR3 is CASSFGLNYNEQFF. The CDR3 DNA reads TGTGCCAGCAGCTTCGGACTAAACTACAATGAGCAGTTCTTC.

This clone was observed a few times. CDR3 residues: CASSLGQGSYGYTF. The CDR3 bases are TGTGCCAGCAGCCTAGGACAGGGATCGTATGGCTACACCTTC. The gene calls are TRBV5-4 and TRBJ1-2; 8 bases fit TRBD1. The ends lost 4 bases at V and 5 bases at J; junction bases unmatched: 7. Germline V gene sequence: CDR1 SGHNT, CDR2 YYREEE (reference sequence). This CDR3 spans 14 amino acids.

This clone was seen a single time. V usage is TRBV7-9 and J usage is TRBJ1-1, with D possibly matching TRBD1 (5 bases). V lost 1 base and J 5 bases, leaving 14 bases between the germline ends. CDR3 length: 15 amino acids. The germline gives CDR1 SEHNR, CDR2 FQNEAQ (reference sequence). The CDR3 loop reads CASSLVVQVGTEAFF. The CDR3 bases are TGTGCCAGCAGCTTAGTCGTACAGGTGGGGACTGAAGCTTTCTTT.

The chain carries TRBV2 and TRBJ2-2, with 8 bases aligning to TRBD2. The CDR3 totals 18 residues. The junction had 6 bases not matched to a gene; V was cut back by 0 bases and J by 0 bases. CDR1 and CDR2 from the germline V gene are SNHLY and FYNNEI. CDR3 DNA: TGTGCCAGCAGTGAAGCGTATCTAGCGGGCCCGAACACCGGGGAGCTGTTTTTT. Translation: CASSEAYLAGPNTGELFF.

The chain is built from TRBV4-1 and TRBJ2-2; D gene ambiguous. Trimming pared 1 base from V and 0 bases from J, leaving 3 bases between. CDR3 length: 14 residues. Germline-derived CDR1 and CDR2 are MGHRA and YSYEKL. This CDR3 is CASSQVTNTGELFF. The DNA for the CDR3 is TGCGCCAGCAGCCAAGTCACGAACACCGGGGAGCTGTTTTTT.

The chain has TRBV7-9 and TRBJ1-5, with D unresolved. The V end lost 2 bases, the J end lost 4 bases, and 9 bases lay between the germline ends. CDR3 size: 14 residues. CDR1 and CDR2 from the germline V gene are SEHNR and FQNEAQ (reference sequence). CDR3 DNA sequence: TGTGCCAGCAGCTTATCTGGGCTGAATCAGCCCCAGCATTTT. Protein: CASSLSGLNQPQHF.

Sample share makes this clone medium-sized. The chain is built from TRBV7-7 and TRBJ2-2, with D unclear. CDR1 and CDR2 (germline): SSHAT, FNYEAQ (reference sequence). Trimming shortened V by 5 bases and J by 3 bases, and 16 bases separated the two germline ends. The CDR3 loop spans 16 amino acids. The CDR3 region is CASSRDGFEDTGELFF. Written as DNA, the CDR3 is TGTGCCAGCAGCCGCGACGGCTTCGAGGACACCGGGGAGCTGTTTTTT.

The J gene is TRBJ2-6, the V gene TRBV12-2; the listed D gene, TRBD2, was not tested against the DNA. TRBV12-2 is an annotated pseudogene. The CDR3 is made up of 18 amino acids. CDR3 region: CASRSGVGGRFGANVLTF. The DNA for the CDR3 is TGTGCAAGTCGCTCGGGTGTGGGGGGGCGCTTCGGGGCCAACGTCCTGACTTTC.

This chain links TRBV9 with TRBJ2-7, with 13 bases identical to TRBD2. Germline CDR1 is SGDLS and CDR2 is YYNGEE. J lost 3 bases, V lost 3 bases, and 6 bases had no gene match. The length of the CDR3 is 16 residues. The CDR3 DNA is TGTGCCAGCAGCGGGACTAGCGGGAGAAATCTCTACGAGCAGTACTTC. Protein: CASSGTSGRNLYEQYF. Complete variable domain (other parts from reference TRBV9 and TRBJ2-7): DSGVTQTPKHLITATGQRVTLRCSPRSGDLSVYWYQQSLDQGLQFLIQYYNGEERAKGNILERFSAQQFPDLHSELNLSSLELGDSALYFCASSGTSGRNLYEQYFGPGTRLTVT.

The chain links TRBV18 to TRBJ1-6, with TRBD1 matching 8 bases. Germline CDR1 is KGHSH and CDR2 is LQKENI. After removal of 2 bases from V and 15 bases from J, the junction contained 15 bases not matched to a gene. This CDR3 is 16 amino acids long. Here the CDR3 DNA reads TGTGCCAGCTCACCAAGGGGCGGACAGGGTGAGGGAAACCTCCACTTT. Protein: CASSPRGGQGEGNLHF.

The chain couples TRBV4-1 to TRBJ2-7, with D possibly being TRBD2 (6 bases). This CDR3 has 17 residues. Trimming left V 1 base short and J 0 bases short, with 16 bases between. Germline V CDR1 and CDR2: MGHRA, YSYEKL. The CDR3: CASSQVTPGRSSYEQYF. Written as DNA, the CDR3 is TGCGCCAGCAGCCAAGTGACCCCCGGGAGAAGCTCCTACGAGCAGTACTTC.

This chain joins TRBV5-6 and TRBJ1-2; D remains ambiguous. CDR1 and CDR2 from the germline V gene are SGHDT and YYEEEE. Between the trimmed V and J ends, which lost 2 bases and 2 bases, there was a span of 10 bases. The CDR3 is made up of 14 amino acids. Here the CDR3 reads CASSFPYGNYGYTF. The CDR3 DNA reads TGTGCCAGCAGCTTTCCCTACGGGAACTATGGCTACACCTTC.

The chain combines TRBV2 with TRBJ1-4, with 8 bases matching TRBD1. CDR1 is SNHLY and CDR2 is FYNNEI in the germline V gene. CDR3 size: 14 residues. The junction had 3 bases not matched to a gene; V was cut back by 2 bases and J by 7 bases. The CDR3 DNA sequence: TGTGCCAGCAGTGAACAGGGGGCGGGTGAAAAACTGTTTTTT. Its translation: CASSEQGAGEKLFF.

CDR3: CATRIGRDRGYEQYF. The CDR3 DNA sequence: TGTGCCACTCGTATCGGCCGGGACAGGGGCTACGAGCAGTACTTC. The chain has TRBV15 and TRBJ2-7, with 10 bases matching TRBD1. This CDR3 contains 15 residues. Looked up from germline, CDR1 is LNHNV and CDR2 is YYDKDF (reference sequence). The trim removed 9 bases at V and 3 bases at J, leaving 11 bases unmatched.

This clone has just a few counts. The J gene is TRBJ1-6, the V gene TRBV9; 7 positions agree with TRBD1. V lost 4 bases and J lost 7; bases outside the gene matches: 5. This CDR3 spans 14 amino acids. Germline loops: CDR1 SGDLS, CDR2 YYNGEE. The CDR3 loop is CASSTGVGNSPLHF. Here the CDR3 DNA reads TGTGCCAGCAGCACAGGGGTCGGGAATTCACCCCTCCACTTT.

The rearrangement links TRBV2 to TRBJ2-1; 11 bases align to TRBD2. The CDR3 spans 15 residues. Losses at the gene ends were 4 bases for V and 8 bases for J; bases not matched to a gene: 7. Per the germline V gene, CDR1 is SNHLY and CDR2 is FYNNEI. The CDR3, as DNA: TGTGCCAGCAGTGTGTTAGCGGGAGGGAGGGATGAGCAGTTCTTC. Its protein product is CASSVLAGGRDEQFF. Looking up the rest from reference TRBV2 and TRBJ2-1 gives the full variable domain: EPEVTQTPSHQVTQMGQEVILRCVPISNHLYFYWYRQILGQKVEFLVSFYNNEISEKSEIFDDQFSVERPDGSNFTLKIRSTKLEDSAMYFCASSVLAGGRDEQFFGPGTRLTVL.

The rearrangement links TRBV19 to TRBJ1-3, with D perhaps TRBD1 (6 bases). The V end was cut by 5 bases, the J end by 2 bases, with 16 bases between. The CDR3 is made up of 16 amino acids. The germline V gene has CDR1 LNHDA and CDR2 SQIVND (reference sequence). CDR3 sequence (DNA): TGTGCCAGTAGTGCCGCGACAGGTGGGACTGGAAACACCATATATTTT. Translation gives CASSAATGGTGNTIYF.

Comments on this clone: One junction end disagrees with the germline gene, perhaps due to a read error. This chain connects TRBV7-2 to TRBJ2-7; D gene uncertain. The CDR3 contains 10 residues. Germline V lookup: CDR1 SGHTA, CDR2 FQGNSA. Written as DNA, the CDR3 is TGTGCCAGCAGCTCCAACGAGCAGTACTTC. Amino acid sequence: CASSSNEQYF. Combining the CDR3 with reference TRBV7-2 and TRBJ2-7 gives the whole variable domain GAGVSQSPSNKVTEKGKDVELRCDPISGHTALYWYRQSLGQGLEFLIYFQGNSAPDKSGLPSDRFSAERTGGSVSTLTIQRTQQEDSAVYLCASSSNEQYFGPGTRLTVT.

This rearrangement joins TRBV15 to TRBJ1-4, with 9 nucleotides matching TRBD1. Trimming cost V 8 bases and J 0 bases; bases outside gene matches: 1. The CDR3 consists of 14 residues. Germline lookup yields CDR1 LNHNV and CDR2 YYDKDF (reference sequence). CDR3 residues: CATGTGPTNEKLFF. The CDR3, as DNA: TGTGCCACCGGGACAGGGCCAACTAATGAAAAACTGTTTTTT.